This T cell receptor beta chain was recovered during a study of blood T cells in healthy people across ages. A J-beta primer mix and a sample-barcoded 5' primer were used in a second PCR of roughly 6 to 11 cycles. Using its own MiXCR run on the 5' RACE reads, TCRdb lists one record per CDR3 protein. Seen here are hundreds of thousands of distinct CDR3 sequences, roughly 44% observed once, and the top ten hold about a fifth. About this clonotype: Its antigen remains unknown.

The CDR3 spans 16 residues. Germline trimming cut 0 bases from V and 8 bases from J; bases unmatched to any gene: 5. Germline CDR1 and CDR2: SGHTA and FQGTGA. Study-level results: Diversity estimated from one million T cells was considered an underestimate.

V and J are TRBV7-3 and TRBJ2-1, with TRBD2 matching 12 bases. The source of this sequence is a man between 60 and 75 years old in good health. The sample consisted of blood. The CDR3 loop reads CASSLTLAGGRDEQFF. Here the CDR3 DNA reads TGTGCCAGCAGCTTAACCCTAGCGGGGGGGCGGGATGAGCAGTTCTTC.